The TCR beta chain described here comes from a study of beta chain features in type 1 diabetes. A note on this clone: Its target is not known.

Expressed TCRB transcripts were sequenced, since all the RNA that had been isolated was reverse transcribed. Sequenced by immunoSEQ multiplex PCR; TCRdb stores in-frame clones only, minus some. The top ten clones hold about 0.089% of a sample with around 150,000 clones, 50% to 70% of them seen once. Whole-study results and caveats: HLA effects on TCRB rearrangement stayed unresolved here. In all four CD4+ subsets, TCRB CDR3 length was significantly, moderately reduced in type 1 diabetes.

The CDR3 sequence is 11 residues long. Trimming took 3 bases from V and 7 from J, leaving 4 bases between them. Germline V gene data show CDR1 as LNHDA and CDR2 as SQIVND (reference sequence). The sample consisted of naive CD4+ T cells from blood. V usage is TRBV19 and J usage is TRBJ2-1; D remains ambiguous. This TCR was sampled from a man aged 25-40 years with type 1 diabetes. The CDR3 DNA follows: TGTGCCAGTAGTATTGGGAATGAGCAGTTCTTC. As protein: CASSIGNEQFF.